The next 11 T cell receptor beta chains were all read from a single sample in a study of post-analysis software for immune sequencing data (dated by TCRdb to between 2014 and 2017). The paper's findings and limits, for the study overall: A few TRBV segments, including TRBV5-6, TRBV5-1 and TRBV20-1, were significantly more frequent in patients than controls.

The antigens for these receptors are not known. The library came from PCR. TCRdb shows the sequencer as Illumina HiSeq 2500. To reduce PCR and sequencing biases, unique molecular identifiers were incorporated into the TCR beta cDNA libraries. The public sequencing data were trimmed at Q25 with fastp and processed into clonotypes with MiXCR by TCRdb, which kept only in-frame beta chains. Entries that share a CDR3 protein sequence are merged under the most common genes and DNA. This sample is represented by fewer than 600,000 distinct CDR3 sequences; less than 45% of them were singletons. Around 10% of the sample belongs to the ten largest clones. The sequenced sample consisted of blood. Receptors originate from a girl aged 5-17 years with multiple sclerosis.

The CDR3, as DNA: TGCAGCGTCCTGGGGCGGAGAATGAACACTGAAGCTTTCTTT. Translation gives CSVLGRRMNTEAFF. This chain connects TRBV29-1 to TRBJ1-1; D is possibly TRBD1 (5 bases). V was pared by 6 bases and J by 0 bases, with 14 bases between. Germline V gene sequence: CDR1 SQVTM, CDR2 ANQGSEA. The CDR3 consists of 14 residues.

The chain has TRBV21-1 and TRBJ2-5; the table's D call, TRBD2, has no DNA check behind it. TRBV21-1 is a pseudogene segment. This CDR3 region has 17 residues. The CDR3 DNA follows: TGTGCCAGCAGCACGGGTTCGCGACTAGCGGAGCAAGAGACCCAGTACTTC. It translates to CASSTGSRLAEQETQYF.

The chain uses TRBV6-5 and TRBJ2-7, with D possibly called TRBD1 or TRBD2 (5 bases each). The ends were cut back, 11 bases at V and 3 bases at J, with 14 bases in the middle. Germline assignment: CDR1 MNHEY and CDR2 SVGAGI. The CDR3 contains 12 residues. The CDR3 nucleotides are TGTGCCTCGGGACGGAATTACTACGAGCAGTACTTC. As protein: CASGRNYYEQYF.

The rearrangement uses TRBV20-1 and TRBJ2-5; perhaps TRBD2 as D (5 bases). The V end lost 0 bases, the J end lost 1 base, and 12 bases lay between the germline ends. CDR3 length: 15 amino acids. Germline assignment: CDR1 DFQATT and CDR2 SNEGSKA (reference sequence). CDR3 in amino acids: CSARDLAGFQETQYF. The CDR3 DNA reads as TGCAGTGCTAGAGATCTAGCCGGGTTCCAAGAGACCCAGTACTTC.

The J gene is TRBJ1-2, the V gene TRBV27; TRBD1 matches 7 bases. V trimming: 3 bases; J trimming: 8 bases; junction bases outside the gene matches: 12. The CDR3 is 15 amino acids. The germline V gene has CDR1 MNHEY and CDR2 SMNVEV (reference sequence). CDR3 amino acids: CASSLTTQQGRGYTF. The CDR3 nucleotides read TGTGCCAGCAGTTTGACCACTCAACAGGGGCGAGGCTACACCTTC.

This clonotype was picked up a small number of times. The chain employs TRBV10-3 and TRBJ1-1; 11 bases line up with TRBD1. Germline CDR1 and CDR2: ENHRY and SYGVKD. The J segment lost 1 base and the V segment lost 7 bases, leaving 2 bases of the junction unmatched. The CDR3 extends over 14 amino acids. CDR3 coding DNA: TGTGCCATCACCGGGACAGGGGGGAACACTGAAGCTTTCTTT. It codes for CAITGTGGNTEAFF.

This clonotype came up a few times. This chain connects TRBV29-1 to TRBJ2-7; 10 positions match TRBD1. CDR3 size: 13 residues. CDR1 and CDR2 (germline): SQVTM, ANQGSEA. The V and J ends lost 5 bases and 10 bases, in that order; junction bases with no gene match: 11. CDR3 amino acids: CSVQDRGSTAQYF. The CDR3 DNA sequence: TGCAGCGTTCAGGACAGGGGGTCCACGGCCCAGTACTTC.

This clonotype was seen a single time. This rearrangement joins TRBV20-1 to TRBJ2-1; D unclear. Germline loops: CDR1 DFQATT, CDR2 SNEGSKA (reference sequence). The V gene lost 6 bases and the J gene lost 5 bases, with 11 bases spanning the gap. The CDR3 totals 12 residues. The CDR3 DNA follows: TGCAGTGCAATAGAGGTCGACAATGAGCAGTTCTTC. Protein product: CSAIEVDNEQFF.

This chain connects TRBV3-1 to TRBJ1-5; possible D gene TRBD1, 6 bases. Germline V gene data show CDR1 as LGHDT and CDR2 as YNNKEL (reference sequence). The length of the CDR3 is 14 residues. Trimming cost V 5 bases and J 5 bases, with 13 bases left between them. The chain's CDR3 is CASSYRESDQPQHF. CDR3 sequence (DNA): TGTGCCAGCAGCTACAGGGAGAGCGATCAGCCCCAGCATTTT.

The chain carries TRBV20-1 and TRBJ1-5; no definite D call. CDR3 size: 12 residues. V dropped 1 base and J dropped 6 bases, with 7 bases sitting between them. Germline assignment: CDR1 DFQATT and CDR2 SNEGSKA (reference sequence). This chain's CDR3 is CSARVGIQPQHF. In nucleotides, the CDR3 is TGCAGTGCTAGAGTGGGAATTCAGCCCCAGCATTTT.

The V call is TRBV9, the J call TRBJ1-1; D might be TRBD1 (5 bases). The CDR3 is 15 amino acids. Germline lookup yields CDR1 SGDLS and CDR2 YYNGEE. Trimming stripped 0 bases from V and 3 bases from J, with 12 bases between. The CDR3 nucleotides are TGTGCCAGCAGCGTAGATTTTGGGGGGGACACTGAAGCTTTCTTT. Amino acids: CASSVDFGGDTEAFF.